A selection of T cell receptor beta chains follows, all from one sample in a study of cytomegalovirus exposure and HLA in healthy donors. Sequencing was performed with immunoSEQ multiplex PCR; in TCRdb, only in-frame clones are kept and a portion is missing. This sample carries tens of thousands of clones, under 80% of them seen once, and the ten largest clones take roughly 6.4%. The sample comprised PBMCs. These receptors were collected from a man under 40 in good health and CMV-seropositive. Both conserved end residues are part of each CDR3. D genes are given only for firm matches. Only some rows state a clone size, as once, few, many or a class for expanded clones.

TRBJ2-1 | 16 | once | TRBD2 | TRBV30 | TGTGCCTGGAGTACTAGCGGGGGGGTCTCCTACAATGAGCAGTTCTTC | CAWSTSGGVSYNEQFF
TRBJ1-1 | 15 | - | - | TRBV4-3 | TGCGCCAGCAGCCGGTATCCGACAGGGAACACTGAAGCTTTCTTT | CASSRYPTGNTEAFF
TRBJ1-1 | 15 | once | - | TRBV7-2 | TGTGCCAGCAGCTTTTCAGGGACTATGAACACTGAAGCTTTCTTT | CASSFSGTMNTEAFF
TRBJ1-6 | 14 | - | TRBD1 | TRBV7-9 | TGTGCCAGCAGCTTGCAGGGGGCCAGTTCACCCCTCCACTTT | CASSLQGASSPLHF
TRBJ2-5 | 14 | - | TRBD2 | TRBV6-5 | TGTGCCAGTCTATCACCGGGACTAGGGTGGACCCAGTACTTC | CASLSPGLGWTQYF
TRBJ1-1 | 14 | few | - | TRBV6-5 | TGTGCCACCTATCTATCGTCGGGATACACTGAAGCTTTCTTT | CATYLSSGYTEAFF
TRBJ1-1 | 16 | few | - | TRBV28 | TGTGCCAGCAGTCCCCGTCTGGGTAGGTCGAGGACTGAAGCTTTCTTT | CASSPRLGRSRTEAFF
TRBJ1-1 | 18 | - | - | TRBV19 | TGTGCCAGTAGTATACCCGACGACAGGCGATCGATGAACACTGAAGCTTTCTTT | CASSIPDDRRSMNTEAFF
TRBJ1-1 | 17 | - | TRBD1 | TRBV27 | TGTGCCAGCAGTTTATTTAACAGGGGACAAAAAGGGATTTTAGCTTTCTTT | CASSLFNRGQKGILAFF
TRBJ2-5 | 14 | - | - | TRBV10-3 | TGTGCCATCAGTGAACTGGGGCCCTTGGGGACCCAGTACTTC | CAISELGPLGTQYF
TRBJ1-5 | 12 | - | - | TRBV18 | TGTGCCAGCTCACGGCACAATCAGCCCCAGCATTTT | CASSRHNQPQHF
TRBJ2-3 | 15 | - | - | TRBV15 | TGTGCCACCAGCACGAGACGCTCCAGGGTAGAGGCGCAGTATTTT | CATSTRRSRVEAQYF
TRBJ2-7 | 15 | once | TRBD1 | TRBV28 | TGTGCCAGCAGTCCTACTCCGGACAGGCTAAGGGAGCAGTACTTC | CASSPTPDRLREQYF